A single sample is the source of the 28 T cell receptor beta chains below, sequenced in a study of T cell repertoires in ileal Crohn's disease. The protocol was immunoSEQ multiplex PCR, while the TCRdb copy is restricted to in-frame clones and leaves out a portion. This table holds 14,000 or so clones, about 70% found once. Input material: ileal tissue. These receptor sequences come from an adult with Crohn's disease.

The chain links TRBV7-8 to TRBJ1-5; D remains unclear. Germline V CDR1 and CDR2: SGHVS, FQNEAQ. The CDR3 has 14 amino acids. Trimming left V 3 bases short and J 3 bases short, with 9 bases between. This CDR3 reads CASSLWYINQPQHF. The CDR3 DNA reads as TGTGCCAGCAGCTTGTGGTATATCAATCAGCCCCAGCATTTT.

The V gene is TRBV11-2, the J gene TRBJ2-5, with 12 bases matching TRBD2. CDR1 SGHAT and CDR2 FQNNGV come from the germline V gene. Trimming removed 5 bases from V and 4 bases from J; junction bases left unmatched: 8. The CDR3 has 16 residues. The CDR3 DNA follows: TGTGCCAGCAGCACCCGACTAGCGGGGGTAGGAGAGACCCAGTACTTC. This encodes CASSTRLAGVGETQYF. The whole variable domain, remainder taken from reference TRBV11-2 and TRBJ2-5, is EAGVAQSPRYKIIEKRQSVAFWCNPISGHATLYWYQQILGQGPKLLIQFQNNGVVDDSQLPKDRFSAERLKGVDSTLKIQPAKLEDSAVYLCASSTRLAGVGETQYFGPGTRLLVL.

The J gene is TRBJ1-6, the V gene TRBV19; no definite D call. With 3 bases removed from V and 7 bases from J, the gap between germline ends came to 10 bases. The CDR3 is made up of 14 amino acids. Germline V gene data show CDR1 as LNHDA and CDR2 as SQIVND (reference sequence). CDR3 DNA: TGTGCCAGTAGTATCGAAGCGCGAAATTCACCCCTCCACTTT. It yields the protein CASSIEARNSPLHF.

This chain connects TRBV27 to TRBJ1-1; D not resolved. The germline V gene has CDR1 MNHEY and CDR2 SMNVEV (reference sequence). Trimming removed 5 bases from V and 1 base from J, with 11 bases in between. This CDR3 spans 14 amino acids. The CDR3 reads CASSPRTENTEAFF. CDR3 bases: TGTGCCAGCAGTCCACGGACTGAGAACACTGAAGCTTTCTTT.

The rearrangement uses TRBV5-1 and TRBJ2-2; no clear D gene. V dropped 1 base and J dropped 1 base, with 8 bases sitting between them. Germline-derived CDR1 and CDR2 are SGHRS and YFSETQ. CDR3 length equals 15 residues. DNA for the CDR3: TGCGCCAGCAGCTTGTCCTCCGGGAACACCGGGGAGCTGTTTTTT. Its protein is CASSLSSGNTGELFF.

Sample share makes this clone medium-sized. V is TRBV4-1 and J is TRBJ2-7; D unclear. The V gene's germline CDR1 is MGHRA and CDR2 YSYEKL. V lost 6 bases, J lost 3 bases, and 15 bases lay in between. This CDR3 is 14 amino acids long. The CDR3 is CASRPDQSFYEQYF. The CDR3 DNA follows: TGCGCCAGCAGGCCGGACCAGTCCTTCTACGAGCAGTACTTC.

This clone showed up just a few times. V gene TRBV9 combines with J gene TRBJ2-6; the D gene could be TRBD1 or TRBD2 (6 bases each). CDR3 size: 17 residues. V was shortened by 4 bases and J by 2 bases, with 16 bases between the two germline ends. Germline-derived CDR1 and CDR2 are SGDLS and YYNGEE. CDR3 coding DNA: TGTGCCAGCAGCTCTGGGGGGCCACTGCCTGGGGCCAACGTCCTGACTTTC. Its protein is CASSSGGPLPGANVLTF.

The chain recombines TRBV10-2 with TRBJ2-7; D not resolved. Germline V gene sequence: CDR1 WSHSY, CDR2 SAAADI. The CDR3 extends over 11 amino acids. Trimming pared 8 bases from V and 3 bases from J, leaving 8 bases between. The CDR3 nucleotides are TGCGCCAGCGAAATGGGCTACGAGCAGTACTTC. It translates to CASEMGYEQYF.

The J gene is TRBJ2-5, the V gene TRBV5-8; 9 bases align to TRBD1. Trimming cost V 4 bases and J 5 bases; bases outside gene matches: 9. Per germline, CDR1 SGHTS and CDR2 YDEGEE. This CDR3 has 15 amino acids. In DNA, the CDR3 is TGTGCCAGCAGCGCCCGGACAGGGGCAATGGAGACCCAGTACTTC. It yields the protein CASSARTGAMETQYF.

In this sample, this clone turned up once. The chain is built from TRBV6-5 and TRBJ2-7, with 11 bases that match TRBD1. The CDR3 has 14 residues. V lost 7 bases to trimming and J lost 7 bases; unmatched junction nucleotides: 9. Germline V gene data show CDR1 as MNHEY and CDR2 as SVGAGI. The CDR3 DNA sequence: TGTGCCAGCATGAGGACAGGGGGCGGGAGGGAGCAGTACTTC. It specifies CASMRTGGGREQYF.

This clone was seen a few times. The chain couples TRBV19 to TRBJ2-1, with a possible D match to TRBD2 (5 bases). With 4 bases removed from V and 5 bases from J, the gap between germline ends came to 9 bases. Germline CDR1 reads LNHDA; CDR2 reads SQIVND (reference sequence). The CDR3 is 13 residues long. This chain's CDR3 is CASSKPGDNEQFF. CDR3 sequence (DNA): TGTGCCAGTAGTAAGCCCGGGGACAATGAGCAGTTCTTC.

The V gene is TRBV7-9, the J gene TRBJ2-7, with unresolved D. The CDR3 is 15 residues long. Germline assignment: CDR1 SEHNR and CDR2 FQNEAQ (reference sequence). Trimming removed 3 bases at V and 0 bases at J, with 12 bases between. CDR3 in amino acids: CASSLSERSSYEQYF. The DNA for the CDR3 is TGTGCCAGCAGCTTGTCAGAGCGTAGCTCCTACGAGCAGTACTTC. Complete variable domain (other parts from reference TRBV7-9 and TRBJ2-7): DTGVSQNPRHKITKRGQNVTFRCDPISEHNRLYWYRQTLGQGPEFLTYFQNEAQLEKSRLLSDRFSAERPKGSFSTLEIQRTEQGDSAMYLCASSLSERSSYEQYFGPGTRLTVT.

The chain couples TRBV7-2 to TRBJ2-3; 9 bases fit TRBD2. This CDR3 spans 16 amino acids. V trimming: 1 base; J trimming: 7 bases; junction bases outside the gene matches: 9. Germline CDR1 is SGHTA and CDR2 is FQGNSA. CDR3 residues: CASSLVSAGGPYTQYF. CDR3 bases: TGTGCCAGCAGCTTAGTGTCGGCGGGGGGGCCATATACGCAGTATTTT.

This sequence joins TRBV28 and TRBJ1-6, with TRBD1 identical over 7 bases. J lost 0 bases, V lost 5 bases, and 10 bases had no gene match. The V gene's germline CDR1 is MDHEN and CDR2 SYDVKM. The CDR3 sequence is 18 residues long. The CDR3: CASSPAAGGGSYNSPLHF. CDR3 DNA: TGTGCCAGCAGTCCTGCGGCAGGGGGTGGCTCCTATAATTCACCCCTCCACTTT.

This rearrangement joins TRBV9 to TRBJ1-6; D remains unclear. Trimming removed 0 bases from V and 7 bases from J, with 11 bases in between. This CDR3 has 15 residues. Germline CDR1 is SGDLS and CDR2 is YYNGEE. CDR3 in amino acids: CASSVGWKVNSPLHF. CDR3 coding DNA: TGTGCCAGCAGCGTAGGTTGGAAGGTGAATTCACCCCTCCACTTT. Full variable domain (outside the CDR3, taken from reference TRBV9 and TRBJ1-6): DSGVTQTPKHLITATGQRVTLRCSPRSGDLSVYWYQQSLDQGLQFLIQYYNGEERAKGNILERFSAQQFPDLHSELNLSSLELGDSALYFCASSVGWKVNSPLHFGNGTRLTVT.

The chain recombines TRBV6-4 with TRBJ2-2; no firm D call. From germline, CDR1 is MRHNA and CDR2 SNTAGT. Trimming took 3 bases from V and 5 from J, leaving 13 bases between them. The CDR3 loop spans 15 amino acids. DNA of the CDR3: TGTGCCAGCAGTGAAGCCTCCACCGGGACCGGGGAGCTGTTTTTT. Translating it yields CASSEASTGTGELFF.

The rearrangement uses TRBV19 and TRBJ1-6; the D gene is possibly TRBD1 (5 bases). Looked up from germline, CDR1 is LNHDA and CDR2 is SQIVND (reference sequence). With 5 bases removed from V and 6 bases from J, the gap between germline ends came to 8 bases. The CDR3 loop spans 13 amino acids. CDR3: CASSPTANSPLHF. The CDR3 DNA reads TGTGCCAGTAGTCCGACAGCTAATTCACCCCTCCACTTT.

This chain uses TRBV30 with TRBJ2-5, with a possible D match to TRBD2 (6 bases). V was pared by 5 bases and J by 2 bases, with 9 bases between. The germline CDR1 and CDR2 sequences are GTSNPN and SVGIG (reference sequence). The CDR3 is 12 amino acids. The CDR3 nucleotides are TGTGCCTGGGGGGGGTCTCAAGAGACCCAGTACTTC. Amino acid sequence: CAWGGSQETQYF.

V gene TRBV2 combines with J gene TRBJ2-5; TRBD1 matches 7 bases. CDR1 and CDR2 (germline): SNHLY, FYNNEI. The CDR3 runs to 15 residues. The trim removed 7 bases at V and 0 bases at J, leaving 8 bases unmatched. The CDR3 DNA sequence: TGTGCCAGCAAGAAGACAGGGCTGTACCAAGAGACCCAGTACTTC. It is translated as CASKKTGLYQETQYF.

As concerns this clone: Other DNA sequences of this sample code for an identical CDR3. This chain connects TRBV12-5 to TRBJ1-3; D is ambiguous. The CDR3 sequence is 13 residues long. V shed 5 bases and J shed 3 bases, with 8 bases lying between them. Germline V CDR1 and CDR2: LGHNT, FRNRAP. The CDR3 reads CASGTDGGNTIYF. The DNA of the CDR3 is TGTGCTAGTGGTACGGACGGTGGAAACACCATATATTTT.

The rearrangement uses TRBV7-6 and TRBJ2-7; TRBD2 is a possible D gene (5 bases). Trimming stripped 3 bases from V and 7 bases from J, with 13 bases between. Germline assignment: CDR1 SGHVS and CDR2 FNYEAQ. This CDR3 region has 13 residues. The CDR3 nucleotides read TGTGCCAGCAGCTTCGACTACCGTGGGGAGCAGTACTTC. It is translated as CASSFDYRGEQYF.

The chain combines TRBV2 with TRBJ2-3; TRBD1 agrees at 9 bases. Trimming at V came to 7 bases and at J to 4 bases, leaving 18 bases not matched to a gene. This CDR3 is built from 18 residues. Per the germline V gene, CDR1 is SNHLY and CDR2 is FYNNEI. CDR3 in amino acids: CASIDWGQGETTADTQYF. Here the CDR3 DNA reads TGTGCCAGCATTGACTGGGGACAGGGAGAAACTACGGCAGATACGCAGTATTTT.

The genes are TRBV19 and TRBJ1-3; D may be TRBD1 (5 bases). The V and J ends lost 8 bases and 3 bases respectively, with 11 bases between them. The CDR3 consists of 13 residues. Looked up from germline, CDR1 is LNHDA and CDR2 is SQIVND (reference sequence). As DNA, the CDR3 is TGTGCCAGTTACAGGTCGGGTGGAAACACCATATATTTT. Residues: CASYRSGGNTIYF.

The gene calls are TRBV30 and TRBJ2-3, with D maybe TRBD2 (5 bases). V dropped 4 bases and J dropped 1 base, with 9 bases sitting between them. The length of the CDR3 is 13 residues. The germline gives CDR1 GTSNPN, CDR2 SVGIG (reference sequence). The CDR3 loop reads CAWNRDGTDTQYF. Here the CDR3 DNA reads TGTGCCTGGAACCGGGATGGCACAGATACGCAGTATTTT.

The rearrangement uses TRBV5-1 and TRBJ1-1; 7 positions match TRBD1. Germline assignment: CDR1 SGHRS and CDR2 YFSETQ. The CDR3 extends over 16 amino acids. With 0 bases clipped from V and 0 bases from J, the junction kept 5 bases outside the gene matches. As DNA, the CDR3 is TGCGCCAGCAGCTTGGCCGGGACAGCCATGAACACTGAAGCTTTCTTT. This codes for CASSLAGTAMNTEAFF.

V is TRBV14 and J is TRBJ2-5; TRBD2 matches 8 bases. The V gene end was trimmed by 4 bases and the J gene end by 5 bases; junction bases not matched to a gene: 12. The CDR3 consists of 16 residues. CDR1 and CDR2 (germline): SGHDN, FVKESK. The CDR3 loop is CASSPYGRGAVETQYF. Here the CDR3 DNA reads TGTGCCAGCAGCCCTTATGGGCGGGGGGCTGTTGAGACCCAGTACTTC.

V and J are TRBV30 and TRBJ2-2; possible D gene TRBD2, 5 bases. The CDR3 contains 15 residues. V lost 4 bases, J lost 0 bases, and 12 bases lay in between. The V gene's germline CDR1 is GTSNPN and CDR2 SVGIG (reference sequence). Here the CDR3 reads CAWMLGGTNTGELFF. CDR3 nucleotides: TGTGCCTGGATGTTAGGAGGAACGAACACCGGGGAGCTGTTTTTT.

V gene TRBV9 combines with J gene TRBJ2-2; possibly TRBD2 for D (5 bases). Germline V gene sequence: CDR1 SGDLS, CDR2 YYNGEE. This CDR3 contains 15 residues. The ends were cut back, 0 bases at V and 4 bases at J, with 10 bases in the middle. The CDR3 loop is CASSVADLATGELFF. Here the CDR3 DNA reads TGTGCCAGCAGCGTAGCGGACTTAGCCACCGGGGAGCTGTTTTTT.